The rows below give T cell receptor beta chains drawn from one sample of a study of control samples from healthy donors and cancer patients. TCRdb's copy holds only in-frame clones and misses some; the assay was immunoSEQ multiplex PCR. The sample yields approximately 230,000 clones, 82% seen once. The specimen sequenced was PBMCs. These TCRs come from a woman aged 60-70 years with lung cancer. Each CDR3 is given with its conserved first and last residue. A D gene is named only where the DNA matches it firmly. Expanded clones get a size class; other rows say once, few or many, or leave the size out.

d_gene,len,j_gene,abundance,v_gene,CDR3aa,CDR3nt
.,12,TRBJ2-7,.,TRBV3-1/TRBV3-2,CASSQVSYEQYF,TGTGCCAGCAGCCAAGTTAGCTACGAGCAGTACTTC
.,11,TRBJ1-2,.,TRBV20-1,CSARTPNGYTF,TGCAGTGCTAGAACTCCTAATGGCTACACCTTC
.,11,TRBJ2-1,many,TRBV24-1,CATSDGEEQFF,TGTGCCACCAGTGATGGGGAAGAGCAGTTCTTC
.,15,TRBJ1-1,.,TRBV5-1,CASSLNGGPNTEAFF,TGCGCCAGCAGCTTGAATGGGGGACCGAACACTGAAGCTTTCTTT
TRBD2,15,TRBJ2-5,.,TRBV4-1,CASSQEGTTQETQYF,TGCGCCAGCAGCCAAGAGGGGACTACCCAAGAGACCCAGTACTTC
.,13,TRBJ1-3,.,TRBV7-9,CASSLIPQNTIYF,TGTGCCAGCAGCTTAATTCCCCAAAACACCATATATTTT
.,12,TRBJ2-1,.,TRBV28,CASGRRYNEQFF,TGTGCCAGCGGGAGGCGGTACAATGAGCAGTTCTTC
.,17,TRBJ2-7,.,TRBV4-1,CASSQGARGLRSYEQYF,TGCGCCAGCAGCCAGGGTGCGCGGGGACTCCGCTCCTACGAGCAGTACTTC
TRBD2,15,TRBJ2-1,.,TRBV9,CASSGGLASYNEQFF,TGTGCCAGCAGCGGGGGACTAGCGTCCTACAATGAGCAGTTCTTC
.,14,TRBJ1-4,once,TRBV11-2,CASSLDRVNEKLFF,TGTGCCAGCAGCTTAGACAGGGTTAATGAAAAACTGTTTTTT
TRBD2,16,TRBJ2-7,.,TRBV6-1,CASSASMGGWTYEQYF,TGTGCCAGCAGTGCGTCGATGGGAGGGTGGACCTACGAGCAGTACTTC
.,16,TRBJ1-5,.,TRBV19,CASSAAGAYGNQPQHF,TGTGCCAGTAGTGCTGCAGGGGCGTACGGCAATCAGCCCCAGCATTTT
.,14,TRBJ1-5,.,TRBV6-5,CASSFGIGNQPQHF,TGTGCCAGCAGCTTTGGTATCGGGAATCAGCCCCAGCATTTT
TRBD2,16,TRBJ2-5,.,TRBV7-2,CASSLTSGGYQETQYF,TGTGCCAGCAGCTTAACTAGCGGGGGGTACCAAGAGACCCAGTACTTC